This TCR beta chain derives from a study of OX40 agonist ivuxolimab in advanced cancers. The wider study: Cohort: more than 75% men, mean age approximately 64, aged roughly 23 to 90.

The method was immunoSEQ multiplex PCR; TCRdb's version includes in-frame clones alone and lacks a portion of them. The sample has around 70,000 clones, approximately 90% seen once. Trimming pared 4 bases from V and 7 bases from J, leaving 17 bases between. Per the germline V gene, CDR1 is GTSNPN and CDR2 is SVGIG (reference sequence). This CDR3 region has 13 residues. Anyone with autoimmune disease history or systemic immunosuppression was excluded. The chain recombines TRBV30 with TRBJ2-7, with D perhaps TRBD1 (5 bases). This clonotype was obtained from an adult with an advanced solid tumor such as melanoma, head and neck, liver or kidney cancer. The material was CD4+ or CD8+ T cells sorted from blood, obtained in a trial of the OX40 agonist ivuxolimab. In DNA, the CDR3 is TGTGCCTGGATGGACACTGGTGTGGGGGAGCAGTACTTC. Its protein is CAWMDTGVGEQYF.